The sequence of this TCR beta chain was determined in a study of T cell repertoires in cytomegalovirus infection. Findings and limits, study-wide: Cumulative public TCR beta family frequency identified CMV carriers with the relevant HLA.

Looked up from germline, CDR1 is LGHNA and CDR2 is YSLEER. The CDR3 length is 15 residues. Trimming left V 0 bases short and J 6 bases short, with 14 bases between. This clonotype was seen more than once but under ten times. The antigen remains undetermined. TCRdb ran MiXCR on the reads and lists one entry per CDR3 protein. The repertoire includes about 490,000 distinct CDR3 sequences, around 27% of them detected once, and 13% sits in the top ten. This clonotype was sampled from a human donor in good health (CMV status not recorded). Some clones in this sample may be carry-over from other donors' samples. The specimen sequenced was PBMCs. The chain employs TRBV4-3 and TRBJ1-1, with a tentative D call TRBD1 (5 bases). CDR3 nucleotides: TGCGCCAGCAGCCAAGAGGTGAGGGGATCGGCTGAAGCTTTCTTT. Protein: CASSQEVRGSAEAFF.